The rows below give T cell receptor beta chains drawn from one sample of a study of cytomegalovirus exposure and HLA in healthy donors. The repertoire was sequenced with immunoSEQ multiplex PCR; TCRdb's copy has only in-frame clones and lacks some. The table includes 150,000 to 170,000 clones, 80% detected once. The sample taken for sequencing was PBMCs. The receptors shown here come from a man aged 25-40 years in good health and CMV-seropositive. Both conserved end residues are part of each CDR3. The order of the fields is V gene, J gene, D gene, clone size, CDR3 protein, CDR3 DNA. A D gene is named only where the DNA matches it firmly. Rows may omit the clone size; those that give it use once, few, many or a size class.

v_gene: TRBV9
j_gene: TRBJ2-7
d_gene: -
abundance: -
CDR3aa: CASSVQGGSADEQYF
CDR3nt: TGTGCCAGCAGCGTGCAGGGCGGCTCAGCAGACGAGCAGTACTTC

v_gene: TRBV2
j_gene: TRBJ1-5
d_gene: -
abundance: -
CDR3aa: CASREETGGVSNQPQHF
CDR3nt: TGTGCCAGCAGAGAAGAGACAGGTGGGGTGAGCAATCAGCCCCAGCATTTT

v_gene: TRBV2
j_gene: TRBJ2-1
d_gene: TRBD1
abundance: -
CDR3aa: CASRRDRAHSYNEQFF
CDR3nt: TGTGCCAGCAGGAGGGACAGGGCCCATTCCTACAATGAGCAGTTCTTC

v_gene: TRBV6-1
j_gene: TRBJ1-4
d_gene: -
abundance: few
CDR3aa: CASSEPGYTNEKLFF
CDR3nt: TGTGCCAGCAGTGAACCAGGGTACACTAATGAAAAACTGTTTTTT

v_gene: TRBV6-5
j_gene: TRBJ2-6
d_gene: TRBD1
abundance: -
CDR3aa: CASGPQGNGANVLTF
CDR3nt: TGTGCCAGCGGACCACAGGGGAACGGGGCCAACGTCCTGACTTTC

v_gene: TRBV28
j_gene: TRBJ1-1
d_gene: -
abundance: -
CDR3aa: CASRQVLNTEAFF
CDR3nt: TGTGCCAGTAGACAGGTCCTGAACACTGAAGCTTTCTTT

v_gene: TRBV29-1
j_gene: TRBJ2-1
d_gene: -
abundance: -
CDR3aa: CSVDWVNQAYNEQFF
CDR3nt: TGCAGCGTCGACTGGGTCAATCAAGCCTACAATGAGCAGTTCTTC

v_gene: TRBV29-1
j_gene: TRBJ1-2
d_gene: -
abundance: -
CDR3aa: CSLGGDRGYTF
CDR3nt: TGCAGCCTTGGGGGGGACCGGGGCTACACCTTC

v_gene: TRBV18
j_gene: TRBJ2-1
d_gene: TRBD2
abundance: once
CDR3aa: CASSRGAGVSMQFF
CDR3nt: TGTGCCAGCTCGCGTGGTGCGGGAGTTTCTATGCAGTTCTTC

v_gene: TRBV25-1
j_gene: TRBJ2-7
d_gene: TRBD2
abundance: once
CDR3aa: CASSVGGLAGVYSYEQYF
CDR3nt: TGTGCCAGCAGTGTAGGGGGACTAGCGGGAGTCTACTCCTACGAGCAGTACTTC

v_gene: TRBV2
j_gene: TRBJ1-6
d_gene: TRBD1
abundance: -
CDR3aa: CATHKDRSNSPLHF
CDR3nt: TGTGCCACACACAAGGACAGGAGTAATTCACCCCTCCACTTT

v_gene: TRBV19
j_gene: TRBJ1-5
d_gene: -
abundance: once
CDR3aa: CASSMAEQGPQHF
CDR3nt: TGTGCCAGTAGTATGGCGGAGCAGGGGCCCCAGCATTTT

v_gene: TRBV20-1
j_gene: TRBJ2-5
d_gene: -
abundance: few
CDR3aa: CSASSFGGWYF
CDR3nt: TGCAGTGCTAGTTCATTCGGAGGTTGGTACTTC

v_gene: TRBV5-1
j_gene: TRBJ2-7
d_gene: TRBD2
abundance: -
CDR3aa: CASRAGTSGKLYEQYF
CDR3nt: TGCGCCAGCAGAGCGGGGACTAGCGGGAAGCTGTACGAGCAGTACTTC

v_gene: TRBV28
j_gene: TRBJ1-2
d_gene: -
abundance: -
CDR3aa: CASSPNSLSGGYTF
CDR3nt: TGTGCCAGCAGCCCTAACTCTCTATCGGGTGGCTACACCTTC

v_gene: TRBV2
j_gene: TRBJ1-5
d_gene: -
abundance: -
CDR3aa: CASNAGFAPQHF
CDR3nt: TGTGCCAGCAATGCAGGGTTTGCGCCCCAGCATTTT

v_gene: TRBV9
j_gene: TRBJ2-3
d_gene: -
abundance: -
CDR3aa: CASSSSRGDTQYF
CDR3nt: TGTGCCAGCAGCTCCTCAAGAGGGGATACGCAGTATTTT